This TCR beta chain is drawn from a study of regulatory T cells in long-lasting Graves disease. As to time point: newly diagnosed GD, antithyroid drugs for less than 3 months. After RNA was extracted from PBMCs, the TCR library was made from it. Library construction for TCR beta used iRepertoire HTBI primers and Arm-PCR of CDR3 regions. One entry per CDR3 protein results from TCRdb running MiXCR on the multiplex PCR reads. Of 420,000 or so distinct CDR3 sequences in the sample, roughly 15% were seen once. The CDR3 is 15 amino acids. Per the germline V gene, CDR1 is SGHAT and CDR2 is FQNNGV. V was clipped by 5 bases and J by 0 bases; unmatched bases: 6. Whole-study findings and limits: It was in persistent disease that TRBV28, TRBJ1-2 and TRBJ2-5 were favored.

The table lists this clonotype with many counts. Its antigen is not identified. These data are also associated with another study on T cells in Graves' hyperthyroidism and ophthalmopathy. This second study notes: The study based diagnoses on clinical symptoms, serum thyroxine and TRAb, thyroid ultrasound and orbital computed tomography. Using the HTBI primer set, a first-round RT-PCR was run on the TCR CDR3.

Sequenced material: peripheral blood mononuclear cells (PBMCs), taken at new diagnosis, from a patient treated with antithyroid drugs. The chain is built from TRBV11-2 and TRBJ1-1; 7 positions agree with TRBD1. The source of this sequence is a woman between 18 and 29 years old with Graves disease. CDR3 coding DNA: TGTGCCAGCAGCACCCGGACAGGAATGAACACTGAAGCTTTCTTT. It specifies CASSTRTGMNTEAFF.